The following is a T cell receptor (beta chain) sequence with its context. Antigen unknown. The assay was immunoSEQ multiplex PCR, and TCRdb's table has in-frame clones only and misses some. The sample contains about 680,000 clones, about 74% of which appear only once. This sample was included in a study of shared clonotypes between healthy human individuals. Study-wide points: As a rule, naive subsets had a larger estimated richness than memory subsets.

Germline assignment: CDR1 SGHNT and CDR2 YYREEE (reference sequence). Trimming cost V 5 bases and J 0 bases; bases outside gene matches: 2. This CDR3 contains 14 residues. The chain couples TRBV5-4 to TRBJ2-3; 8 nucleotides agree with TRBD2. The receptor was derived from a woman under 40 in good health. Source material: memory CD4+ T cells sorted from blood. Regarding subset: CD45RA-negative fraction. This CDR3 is CASRASGSTDTQYF. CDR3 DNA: TGTGCCAGCAGGGCTAGCGGGAGCACAGATACGCAGTATTTT.